This T cell receptor beta chain was sequenced in a study of blood T cells in healthy people across ages. CDR1 and CDR2 (germline): MDHEN, SYDVKM. The CDR3 loop spans 14 amino acids. Trimming removed 7 bases from V and 7 bases from J, with 16 bases in between. Together with a sample-barcoded 5' primer, a J-beta primer mix was included in a second PCR lasting about 6 to 11 cycles. TCRdb itself ran the 5' RACE reads through MiXCR, one entry per CDR3 protein. This sample has around 1.7 million distinct CDR3 sequences, with roughly 27% found just once. The sequenced sample consisted of blood. V is TRBV28 and J is TRBJ1-4, with TRBD1 as a possible D gene (5 bases). The sequence came from a woman aged 25 to 39 in good health. The CDR3 spells CASTQVSGSEKLFF. CDR3 coding DNA: TGTGCCAGCACCCAAGTATCAGGGAGTGAAAAACTGTTTTTT.